This TCR beta chain was observed in a study of shared clonotypes between healthy human individuals. Looking at the study overall: Aged 18 to 49, the donors were two women and three men.

V gave up 4 bases and J gave up 7 bases, with 15 bases separating them. The CDR3 has 14 residues. Germline assignment: CDR1 SGDLS and CDR2 YYNGEE. Study observations and caveats: Naive subsets, compared against memory subsets, generally had larger estimated richness values.

Worth noting for this clone: What it binds is unknown.

On sorted subsets, replicate PCRs used 150 to 250 ng DNA, or about 30,000 T cell genomes. Profiled with immunoSEQ multiplex PCR; TCRdb holds only in-frame clones, not every one. The sample contains approximately 980,000 clones, approximately 80% of which appear only once. The source of this sequence is a man aged 18 to 30 in good health. This sequence joins TRBV9 and TRBJ2-1; TRBD2 might be the D (5 bases). The sample taken for sequencing was memory CD4+ T cells sorted from blood. The subset denotes: CD45RA-negative fraction. The CDR3 sequence: CASSPADLRNEQFF. In nucleotides, the CDR3 is TGTGCCAGCAGCCCAGCGGACCTAAGGAATGAGCAGTTCTTC.